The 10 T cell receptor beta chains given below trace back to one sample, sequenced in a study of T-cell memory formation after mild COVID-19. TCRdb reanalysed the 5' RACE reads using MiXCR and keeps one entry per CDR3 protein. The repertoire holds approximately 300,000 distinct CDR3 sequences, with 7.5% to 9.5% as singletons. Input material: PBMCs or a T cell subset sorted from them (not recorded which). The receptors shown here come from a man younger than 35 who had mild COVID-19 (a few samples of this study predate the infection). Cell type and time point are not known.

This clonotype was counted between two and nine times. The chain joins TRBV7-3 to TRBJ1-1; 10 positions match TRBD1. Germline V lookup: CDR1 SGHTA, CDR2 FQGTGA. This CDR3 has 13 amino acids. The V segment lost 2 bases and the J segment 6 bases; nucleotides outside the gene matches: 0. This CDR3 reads CASSLGQGAEAFF. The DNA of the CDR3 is TGTGCCAGCAGCTTAGGACAGGGGGCTGAAGCTTTCTTT.

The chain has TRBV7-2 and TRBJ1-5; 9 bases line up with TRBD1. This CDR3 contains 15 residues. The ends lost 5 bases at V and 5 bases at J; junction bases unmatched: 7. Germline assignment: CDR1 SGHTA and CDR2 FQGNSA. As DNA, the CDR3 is TGTGCCAGCAGCGCGGGACAGGGACTGTATCAGCCCCAGCATTTT. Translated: CASSAGQGLYQPQHF.

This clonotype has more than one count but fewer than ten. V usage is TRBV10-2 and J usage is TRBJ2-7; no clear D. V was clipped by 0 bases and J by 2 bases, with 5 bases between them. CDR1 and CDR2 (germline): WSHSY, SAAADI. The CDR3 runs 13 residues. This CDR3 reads CASSESPAYEQYF. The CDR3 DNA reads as TGCGCCAGCAGTGAGTCTCCAGCCTACGAGCAGTACTTC.

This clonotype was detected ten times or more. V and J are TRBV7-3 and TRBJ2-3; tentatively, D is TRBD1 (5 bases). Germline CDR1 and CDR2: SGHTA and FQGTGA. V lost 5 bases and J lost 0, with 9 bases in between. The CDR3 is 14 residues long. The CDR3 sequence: CASSQGGSTDTQYF. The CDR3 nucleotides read TGTGCCAGCAGCCAGGGTGGGAGCACAGATACGCAGTATTTT.

CDR3 amino acids: CASSLLGLRSGELFF. CDR3 in DNA: TGTGCCAGCAGCTTATTGGGCCTGAGGTCCGGGGAGCTGTTTTTT. The chain carries TRBV7-2 and TRBJ2-2; no clear D gene. Deletions cut 2 bases from V and 6 bases from J, with 13 bases between. CDR1 is SGHTA and CDR2 is FQGNSA in the germline V gene. CDR3 length: 15 amino acids.

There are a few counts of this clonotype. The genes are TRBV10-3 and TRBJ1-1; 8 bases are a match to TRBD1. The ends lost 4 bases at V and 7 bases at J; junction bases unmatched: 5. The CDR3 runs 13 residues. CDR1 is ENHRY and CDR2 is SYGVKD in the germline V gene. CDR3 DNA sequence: TGTGCCATCAGTGGGAGGACAGGGATTGAAGCTTTCTTT. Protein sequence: CAISGRTGIEAFF.

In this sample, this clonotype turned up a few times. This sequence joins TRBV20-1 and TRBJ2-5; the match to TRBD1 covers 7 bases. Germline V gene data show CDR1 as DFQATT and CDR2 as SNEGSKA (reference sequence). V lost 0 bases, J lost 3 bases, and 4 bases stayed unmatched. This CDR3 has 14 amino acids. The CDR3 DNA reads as TGCAGTGCTAGAGATTTGGGACAGAAAGAGACCCAGTACTTC. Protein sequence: CSARDLGQKETQYF.

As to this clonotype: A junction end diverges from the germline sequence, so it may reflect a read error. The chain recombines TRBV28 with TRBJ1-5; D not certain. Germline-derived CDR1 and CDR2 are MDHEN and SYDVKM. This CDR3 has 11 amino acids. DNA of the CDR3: TGTGCCAGCAGTTTTTGGCGGCCCCTGCATTTT. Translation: CASSFWRPLHF.

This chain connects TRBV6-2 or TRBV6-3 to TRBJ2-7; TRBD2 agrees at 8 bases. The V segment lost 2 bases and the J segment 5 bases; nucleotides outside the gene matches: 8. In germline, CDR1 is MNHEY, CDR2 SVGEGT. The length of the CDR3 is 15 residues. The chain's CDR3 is CASSYDAGGIDEQYF. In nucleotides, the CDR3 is TGTGCCAGCAGTTACGACGCGGGGGGAATCGACGAGCAGTACTTC.

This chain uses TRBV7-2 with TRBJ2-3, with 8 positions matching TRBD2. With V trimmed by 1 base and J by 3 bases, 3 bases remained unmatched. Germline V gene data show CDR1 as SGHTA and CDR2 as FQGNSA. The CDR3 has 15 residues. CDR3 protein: CASSLVAGRTDTQYF. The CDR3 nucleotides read TGTGCCAGCAGCTTAGTAGCGGGGAGGACAGATACGCAGTATTTT.